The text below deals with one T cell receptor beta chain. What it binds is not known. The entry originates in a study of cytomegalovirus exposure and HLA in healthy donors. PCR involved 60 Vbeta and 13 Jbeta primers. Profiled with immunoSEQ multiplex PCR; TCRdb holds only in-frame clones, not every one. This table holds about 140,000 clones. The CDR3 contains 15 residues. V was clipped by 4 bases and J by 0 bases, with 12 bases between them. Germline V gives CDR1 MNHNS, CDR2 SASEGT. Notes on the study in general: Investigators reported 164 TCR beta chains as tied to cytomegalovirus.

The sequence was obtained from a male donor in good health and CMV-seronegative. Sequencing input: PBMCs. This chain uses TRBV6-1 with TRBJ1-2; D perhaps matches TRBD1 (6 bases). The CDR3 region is CASSGGGGSNYGYTF. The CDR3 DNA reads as TGTGCCAGCAGTGGGGGGGGCGGTTCTAACTATGGCTACACCTTC.